The clone carrying this TCR beta chain came up a few times. CD8+ and CD4+ T cells were negatively isolated; TEMRA cells were FACS-enriched. The sample originates from a study of CD8 T cells in Susac syndrome. RNA amounts of 0.5 to 1 ug underwent reverse transcription with random hexamers. Each CDR3 protein gets one entry after TCRdb re-called the immunoSEQ multiplex PCR reads with MiXCR. The sample records 150,000 to 200,000 distinct CDR3 sequences, around 96% being singletons. CDR1 is DFQATT, CDR2 SNEGSKA, per germline (reference sequence). This CDR3 contains 12 residues. V was trimmed by 5 bases and J by 5 bases, leaving 12 bases between them.

The material sequenced was CD4+ T cells from PBMCs. This sequence originates from a human donor in good health. The chain employs TRBV20-1 and TRBJ2-5, with D maybe TRBD1 (5 bases). The CDR3 reads CSARGGAETQYF. CDR3 in DNA: TGCAGTGCTCGAGGTGGGGCTGAGACCCAGTACTTC.